The 10 T cell receptor beta chains in this list originate from one sample, sequenced in a study of Tregs in tolerant kidney transplant recipients. Clones were sequenced by immunoSEQ multiplex PCR, and TCRdb holds only the in-frame ones, with some missing. Of about 83,000 clones in the sample, 98% were seen once. The sequencing here drew on CD4+ T cells from blood, taken before the transplant. The receptors stem from a human donor who received a combined kidney and bone marrow transplant.

A single count supports this clone. V and J are TRBV7-6 and TRBJ2-1, with TRBD2 matching 10 bases. Germline CDR1 is SGHVS and CDR2 is FNYEAQ. The CDR3 has 17 amino acids. With V trimmed by 2 bases and J by 0 bases, 4 bases remained unmatched. The CDR3 bases are TGTGCCAGCAGCTTAAGGACTAGCGGTAGCTCCTACAATGAGCAGTTCTTC. The encoded protein is CASSLRTSGSSYNEQFF.

This chain joins TRBV30 and TRBJ2-1; no firm D call. The CDR3 totals 14 residues. CDR1 GTSNPN and CDR2 SVGIG come from the germline V gene (reference sequence). With 0 bases removed from V and 7 bases from J, the gap between germline ends came to 13 bases. As DNA, the CDR3 is TGTGCCTGGAGTGTAAAAGCGATTTTTAATGAGCAGTTCTTC. Translation gives CAWSVKAIFNEQFF. Complete variable domain (other parts from reference TRBV30 and TRBJ2-1): SQTIHQWPATLVQPVGSPLSLECTVEGTSNPNLYWYRQAAGRGLQLLFYSVGIGQISSEVPQNLSASRPQDRQFILSSKKLLLSDSGFYLCAWSVKAIFNEQFFGPGTRLTVL.

The rearrangement joins TRBV13 to TRBJ2-6; D may be TRBD1 (6 bases). V dropped 1 base and J dropped 0 bases, with 22 bases sitting between them. The CDR3 sequence is 21 residues long. The germline gives CDR1 PRHDT, CDR2 FYEKMQ (reference sequence). CDR3 sequence (DNA): TGTGCCAGCAGCTTAGAGCGGACAGCAGAGACTTATGTCTCTGGGGCCAACGTCCTGACTTTC. Residues: CASSLERTAETYVSGANVLTF.

V is TRBV28 and J is TRBJ1-1; TRBD1 matches at 12 bases. The germline CDR1 and CDR2 sequences are MDHEN and SYDVKM. With V trimmed by 3 bases and J by 5 bases, 1 base remained unmatched. The CDR3 has 14 residues. The CDR3 DNA is TGTGCCAGCAGTTTGGGACAGGGGGCGACTGAAGCTTTCTTT. As protein: CASSLGQGATEAFF.

The rearrangement joins TRBV4-2 to TRBJ1-3; TRBD1 matches 9 bases. CDR3 size: 19 residues. The germline gives CDR1 LGHNA, CDR2 YNFKEQ. The junction had 13 bases not matched to a gene; V was cut back by 3 bases and J by 1 base. CDR3 DNA sequence: TGTGCCAGCAGCCACGAATTACGGACAGGGGATATTTCTGGAAACACCATATATTTT. It codes for CASSHELRTGDISGNTIYF.

CDR3 amino acids: CASSRDRGYHEQYF. CDR3 nucleotide sequence: TGCGCCAGCAGCCGGGACAGGGGGTACCACGAGCAGTACTTC. The J gene is TRBJ2-7, the V gene TRBV4-3; 11 bases map to TRBD1. The V gene's germline CDR1 is LGHNA and CDR2 YSLEER. This CDR3 is 14 amino acids long. V lost 4 bases to trimming and J lost 5 bases; unmatched junction nucleotides: 4.

V gene TRBV28 combines with J gene TRBJ1-1; possibly TRBD1 for D (5 bases). The germline gives CDR1 MDHEN, CDR2 SYDVKM. V lost 1 base to trimming and J lost 3 bases, with 6 bases between them. This CDR3 contains 13 residues. The CDR3 spells CASSLFRDTEAFF. The DNA of the CDR3 is TGTGCCAGCAGTTTATTCAGGGACACTGAAGCTTTCTTT.

This sequence joins TRBV2 and TRBJ1-4, with TRBD1 identical over 7 bases. V was pared by 7 bases and J by 5 bases, with 16 bases of the junction left unmatched. The CDR3 runs 17 residues. Germline V lookup: CDR1 SNHLY, CDR2 FYNNEI. CDR3 residues: CASTRKGAGTVNEKLFF. CDR3 bases: TGTGCCAGCACCCGAAAGGGGGCCGGGACAGTAAATGAAAAACTGTTTTTT. Supplemented by reference TRBV2 and TRBJ1-4, the full variable domain reads EPEVTQTPSHQVTQMGQEVILRCVPISNHLYFYWYRQILGQKVEFLVSFYNNEISEKSEIFDDQFSVERPDGSNFTLKIRSTKLEDSAMYFCASTRKGAGTVNEKLFFGSGTQLSVL.

V gene TRBV11-2 combines with J gene TRBJ1-2; 7 bases map to TRBD1. Looked up from germline, CDR1 is SGHAT and CDR2 is FQNNGV. The CDR3 runs to 14 residues. Trimming cost V 5 bases and J 2 bases; bases outside gene matches: 5. CDR3 sequence (DNA): TGTGCCAGCAGCCCCGACAGGGTAAACTATGGCTACACCTTC. Residues: CASSPDRVNYGYTF.

V usage is TRBV4-2 and J usage is TRBJ2-7; D possibly corresponds to TRBD1 (6 bases). This CDR3 has 12 amino acids. Trimming left V 5 bases short and J 2 bases short, with 7 bases between. Germline V gives CDR1 LGHNA, CDR2 YNFKEQ. The CDR3 DNA is TGTGCCAGCAGCGAGGGGGCCTACGAGCAGTACTTC. Translation: CASSEGAYEQYF.